The entry that follows covers one T cell receptor (beta chain) sequence. Antigen: not known. These data originate in a study of cytomegalovirus exposure and HLA in healthy donors. Study-level results: An assumption of roughly uniform sequencing depth across donors underlay the presence/absence analyses. Earlier analysis looked at TCR beta V segments, and most were productive about 87% or about 30% of the time.

V was clipped by 3 bases and J by 5 bases; unmatched bases: 13. The CDR3 spans 16 residues. Germline CDR1 GTSNPN, CDR2 SVGIG (reference sequence). PCR employed 60 Vbeta and 13 Jbeta primers. TCRdb's copy holds only in-frame clones and misses some; the assay was immunoSEQ multiplex PCR. The data hold 50,000 or so clones, with about 50% observed a single time. Source material: PBMCs. This clonotype was obtained from a human donor in good health. The V gene is TRBV30, the J gene TRBJ2-5; 9 bases are a match to TRBD2. The CDR3, as DNA: TGTGCCTGGAGCCCATACCCCGCGGGGGGGCGGGAGACCCAGTACTTC. As protein: CAWSPYPAGGRETQYF.